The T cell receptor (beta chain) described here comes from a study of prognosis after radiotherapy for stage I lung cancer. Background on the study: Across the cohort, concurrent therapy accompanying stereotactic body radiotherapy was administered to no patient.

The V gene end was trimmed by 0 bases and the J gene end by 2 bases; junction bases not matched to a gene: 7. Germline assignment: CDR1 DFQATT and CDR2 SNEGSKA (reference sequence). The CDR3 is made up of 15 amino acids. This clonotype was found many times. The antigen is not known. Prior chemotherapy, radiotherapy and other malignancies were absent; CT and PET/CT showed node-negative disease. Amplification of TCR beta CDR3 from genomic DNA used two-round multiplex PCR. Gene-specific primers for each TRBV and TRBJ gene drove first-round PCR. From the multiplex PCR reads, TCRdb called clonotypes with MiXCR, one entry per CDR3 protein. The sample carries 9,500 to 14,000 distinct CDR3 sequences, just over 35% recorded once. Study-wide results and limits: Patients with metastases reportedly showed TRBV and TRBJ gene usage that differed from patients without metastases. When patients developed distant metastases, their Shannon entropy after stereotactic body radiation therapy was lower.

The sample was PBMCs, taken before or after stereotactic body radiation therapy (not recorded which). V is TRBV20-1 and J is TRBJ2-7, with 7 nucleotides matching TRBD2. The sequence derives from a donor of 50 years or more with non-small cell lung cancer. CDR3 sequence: CSARDYETSPYEQYF. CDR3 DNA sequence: TGCAGTGCTAGAGATTACGAGACTAGCCCCTACGAGCAGTACTTC.